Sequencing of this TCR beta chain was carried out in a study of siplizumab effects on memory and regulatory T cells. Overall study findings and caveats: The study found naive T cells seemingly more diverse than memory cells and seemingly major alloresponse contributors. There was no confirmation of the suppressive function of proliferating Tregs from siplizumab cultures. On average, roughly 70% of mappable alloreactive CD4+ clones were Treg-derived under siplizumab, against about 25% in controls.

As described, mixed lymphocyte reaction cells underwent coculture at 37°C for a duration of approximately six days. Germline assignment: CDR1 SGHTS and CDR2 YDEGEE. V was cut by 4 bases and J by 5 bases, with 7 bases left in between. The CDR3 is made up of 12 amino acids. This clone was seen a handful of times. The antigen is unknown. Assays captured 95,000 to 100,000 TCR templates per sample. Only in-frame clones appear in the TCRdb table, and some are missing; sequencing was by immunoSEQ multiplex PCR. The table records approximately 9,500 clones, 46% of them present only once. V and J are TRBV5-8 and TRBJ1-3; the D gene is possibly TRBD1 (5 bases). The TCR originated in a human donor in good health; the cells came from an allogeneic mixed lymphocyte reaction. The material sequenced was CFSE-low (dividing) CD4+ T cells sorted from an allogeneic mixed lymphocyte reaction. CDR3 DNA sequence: TGTGCCAGCAGCCGGGGCCGAAACACCATATATTTT. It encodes CASSRGRNTIYF.